The clone carrying this T cell receptor beta chain was found many times. Its target is unknown. The V gene's germline CDR1 is WSHSY and CDR2 SAAADI. The CDR3 has 18 amino acids. The V end was cut by 0 bases, the J end by 0 bases, with 17 bases between. This specimen belongs to a study of blood T cells in healthy people across ages. For the second PCR, which ran for 7 to 11 cycles, a sample-barcoded 5' primer and a J-beta primer mix were used. TCRdb re-called the 5' RACE reads through MiXCR, storing one row per CDR3 protein. The sample has around 1,700,000 distinct CDR3 sequences; about 28% are singletons. Study-level results: Any conclusive comparison of naive versus antigen-experienced cells was prevented by using unsorted PBMCs.

The TCR was taken from a woman aged 30 to 39 in good health. The sequencing sample was made of blood. The chain uses TRBV10-2 and TRBJ1-2; the D gene is possibly TRBD1 (6 bases). In nucleotides, the CDR3 is TGCGCCAGCAGTGAGTCCACGAGGGGGTTTCGTCCTAACTATGGCTACACCTTC. Translation gives CASSESTRGFRPNYGYTF.